A selection of T cell receptor beta chains follows, all from one sample in a study of T-cell reconstitution after alpha-beta-depleted transplantation in children. Via MiXCR, TCRdb re-called the PCR reads, giving one row per CDR3 protein. The table has approximately 490,000 distinct CDR3 sequences, under 12% seen once. Sequenced material: PBMCs, taken before TCRalphabeta/CD19-depleted stem cell transplant. The source of these receptors is a child aged 2-15 years with inherited bone marrow failure, due to receive a stem cell transplant. Both conserved end residues are part of each CDR3. D genes are given only for firm matches. Clone size appears in some rows only: once, few, many, or a class for an expanded clone.

>TRBJ2-3|-|TRBV6-2/TRBV6-3|many
TGTGCCAGCAGCCCAGGGCGGTCGGATACGCAGTATTTT
CASSPGRSDTQYF
>TRBJ2-1|TRBD2|TRBV5-1|many
TGCGCCAGCAGCTTGGGCCCCGGGGGCGGACTGACTAGCGACCCTAGCTCCTACAATGAGCAGTTCTTC
CASSLGPGGGLTSDPSSYNEQFF
>TRBJ2-1|TRBD2|TRBV20-1|-
TGCAGTGCTAGAGATCTTAGCGGGGTGGGGCACAATGAGCAGTTCTTC
CSARDLSGVGHNEQFF
>TRBJ2-1|TRBD2|TRBV20-1|many
TGCAGTGCTAGAGAACTAGCGGACTACAATGAGCAGTTCTTC
CSARELADYNEQFF
>TRBJ2-3|TRBD2|TRBV7-8|many
TGTGCCAGCAGCCCTACGGGGGGGTTCGCAGATACGCAGTATTTT
CASSPTGGFADTQYF
>TRBJ2-7|-|TRBV11-2|-
TGTGCCAGCAGCTTAGTCCGGGGATCCCCCTACGAGCAGTACTTC
CASSLVRGSPYEQYF
>TRBJ1-4|TRBD1|TRBV12-3/TRBV12-4|many
TGTGCCAGCAAAATCGGACAGGGAGGAACTAATGAAAAACTGTTTTTT
CASKIGQGGTNEKLFF
>TRBJ2-1|TRBD2|TRBV7-9|many
TGTGCCACCCGTGGGACTAGCGGAACCTACAATGAGCAGTTCTTC
CATRGTSGTYNEQFF
>TRBJ2-1|-|TRBV29-1|-
TGCACGTCGGGGGACTACAATGAGCAGTTCTTC
CTSGDYNEQFF
>TRBJ2-7|TRBD1|TRBV12-3/TRBV12-4|many
TGTGCCAGCAGCCTAACAGGGGGCGCGTCCGAGCAGTACTTC
CASSLTGGASEQYF
>TRBJ2-2|-|TRBV12-3/TRBV12-4|-
TGTGCCAGCAGTATGACTTACACCGGGGAGCTGTTTTTT
CASSMTYTGELFF
>TRBJ1-1|TRBD1|TRBV12-3/TRBV12-4|many
TGTGCCAGCAGTTCCCCAGGGGGAAACACTGAAGCTTTCTTT
CASSSPGGNTEAFF
>TRBJ2-3|-|TRBV20-1|many
TGCAGTGCTAGAGATTCTGCCGGCTACCGCACAGATACGCAGTATTTT
CSARDSAGYRTDTQYF
>TRBJ2-7|-|TRBV19|-
TGTGCCAGTAGTATACAGGGAAGTTGGGGCGAGCAGTACTTC
CASSIQGSWGEQYF
>TRBJ2-7|-|TRBV9|-
TGTGCCAGCAGCGTAGGGACGCAGAGCTCCTACGAGCAGTACTTC
CASSVGTQSSYEQYF
>TRBJ2-7|-|TRBV2|many
TGTGCCAGCAGTGAAGACGTCCCGGGGTACGAGCAGTACTTC
CASSEDVPGYEQYF
>TRBJ2-5|TRBD2|TRBV29-1|many
TGCAGCGTTGATGCGGGAGCTACCCAAGAGACCCAGTACTTC
CSVDAGATQETQYF
>TRBJ2-7|-|TRBV19|-
TGTGCCAGTAGTATGAGCGGGACAGGATGGTACGAGCAGTACTTC
CASSMSGTGWYEQYF
>TRBJ2-7|TRBD1|TRBV7-2|many
TGTGCCAGCAGCACCGGAGGACAGGGTTCCTACGAGCAGTACTTC
CASSTGGQGSYEQYF
>TRBJ2-3|TRBD2|TRBV24-1|few
TGTGCCACCAGTGATCGTACTAGCGGGAGTCGGCCAGATACGCAGTATTTT
CATSDRTSGSRPDTQYF
>TRBJ1-2|-|TRBV7-9|many
TGTGACAGCAGCCTCGGGGGGGCAAATGGCTACACCTTC
CDSSLGGANGYTF
>TRBJ2-7|-|TRBV10-3|once
TGTGCCATCAGTGACCACTCCCTAGCCGGCGAGCAGTACTTC
CAISDHSLAGEQYF
>TRBJ2-7|TRBD1|TRBV20-1|many
TGCAGTGCTCCCGGACAGGGCGTCGACGAGCAGTACTTC
CSAPGQGVDEQYF
>TRBJ2-1|-|TRBV29-1|-
TGCAGCGGACATCAACCATCTCTGGAGCAGTTCTTC
CSGHQPSLEQFF
>TRBJ2-1|-|TRBV4-3|many
TGCGCCAGCAGCCAAGAGGCTCCGTCGAGCTCCTACAATGAGCAGTTCTTC
CASSQEAPSSSYNEQFF
>TRBJ2-4|-|TRBV27|many
TGTGCCAGCAGTCCGACTGCCAAAAACATTCAGTACTTC
CASSPTAKNIQYF
>TRBJ2-1|-|TRBV20-1|-
TGCAGTGCGTGGAGACCCGGTTCGCAGCGGGACAGCGGCAGCTCCTACAATGAGCAGTTCTTC
CSAWRPGSQRDSGSSYNEQFF
>TRBJ2-1|TRBD2|TRBV7-2|many
TGTGCCAGCAGCTTAGAAAGCGGGAGCTCCTACAATGAGCAGTTCTTC
CASSLESGSSYNEQFF
>TRBJ2-2|TRBD2|TRBV6-5|many
TGTGCCAGCAGTTATAGCACTAGCGGGACCCGGGAGCTGTTTTTT
CASSYSTSGTRELFF
>TRBJ2-3|-|TRBV9|many
TGTGCCAGCAGCGTATCGGTCCGAGGCACAGATACGCAGTATTTT
CASSVSVRGTDTQYF
>TRBJ2-1|-|TRBV7-9|many
TGTGCCAGCAGCCCCCGGCGTGGACTCCGCAATGAGCAGTTCTTC
CASSPRRGLRNEQFF
>TRBJ1-5|-|TRBV12-3/TRBV12-4|many
TGTGCCAGCAGTTACGGGGGGGAAAATCAGCCCCAGCATTTT
CASSYGGENQPQHF